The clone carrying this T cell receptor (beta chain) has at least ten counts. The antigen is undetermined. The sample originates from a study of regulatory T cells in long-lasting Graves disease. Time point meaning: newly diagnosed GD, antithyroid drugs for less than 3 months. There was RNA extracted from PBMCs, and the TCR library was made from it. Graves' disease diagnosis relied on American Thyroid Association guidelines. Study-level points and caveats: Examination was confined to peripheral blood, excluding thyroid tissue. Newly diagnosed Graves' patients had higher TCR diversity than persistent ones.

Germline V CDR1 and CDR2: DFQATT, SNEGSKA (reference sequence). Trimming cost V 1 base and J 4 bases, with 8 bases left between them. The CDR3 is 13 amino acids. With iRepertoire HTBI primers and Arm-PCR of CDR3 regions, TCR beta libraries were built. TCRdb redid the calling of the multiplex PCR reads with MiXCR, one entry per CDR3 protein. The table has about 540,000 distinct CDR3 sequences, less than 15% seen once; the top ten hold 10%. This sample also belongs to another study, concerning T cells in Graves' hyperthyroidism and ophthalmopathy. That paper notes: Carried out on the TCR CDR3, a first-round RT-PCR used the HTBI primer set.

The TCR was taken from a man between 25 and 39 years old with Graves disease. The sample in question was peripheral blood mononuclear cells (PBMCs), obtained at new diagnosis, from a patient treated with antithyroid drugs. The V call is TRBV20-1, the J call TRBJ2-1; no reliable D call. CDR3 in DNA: TGCAGTGCTAGAGTTCCCCGGTACAATGAGCAGTTCTTC. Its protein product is CSARVPRYNEQFF.